This entry lists 32 T cell receptor beta chains sequenced from one sample in a study of PD-1 blockade in classical Hodgkin lymphoma (TCRdb year 2020). The time point label here, explained by the study, means: cycle 2 day 1 (C2D1) of nivolumab. Every trial patient had relapsed after autologous stem cell transplantation, and cohorts A, B and C differed in prior brentuximab vedotin exposure. The library was prepared using the immunoSEQ multiplex PCR assay. Sourced from immuneACCESS, this table was stored by TCRdb with only in-frame sequences that have V and J called. A share of the clones is absent; for the studies checked, an unresolved V gene accounts for under half, and the remainder has no known explanation. Within this sample are 120,000 to 150,000 clones, with 78% of them counted one time only. Of the sample, 7.5% to 9.5% is held by the ten largest clones. The source material was peripheral blood mononuclear cells (PBMCs), sampled before the second cycle of nivolumab. The receptors originated from a human donor with classical Hodgkin lymphoma.

V and J are TRBV7-9 and TRBJ2-7; D possibly uses TRBD1 or TRBD2 (5 bases each). Trimming stripped 2 bases from V and 3 bases from J, with 17 bases between. Germline CDR1 is SEHNR and CDR2 is FQNEAQ (reference sequence). This CDR3 has 16 residues. The CDR3 sequence: CASSLPFGTNYYEQYF. The CDR3 DNA reads as TGTGCCAGCAGCTTACCGTTCGGGACCAATTACTACGAGCAGTACTTC.

The J gene is TRBJ1-5, the V gene TRBV5-6; D not certain. The germline CDR1 and CDR2 sequences are SGHDT and YYEEEE. This CDR3 region has 14 residues. Deletions cut 0 bases from V and 2 bases from J, with 6 bases between. The CDR3 sequence: CASSLGNGNQPQHF. The CDR3 region has the DNA TGTGCCAGCAGCTTGGGGAACGGCAATCAGCCCCAGCATTTT.

The gene calls are TRBV2 and TRBJ1-1; D is possibly TRBD1 (5 bases). The CDR3 runs 13 residues. The V end was cut by 0 bases, the J end by 7 bases, with 9 bases between. CDR1 and CDR2 (germline): SNHLY, FYNNEI. The CDR3 DNA follows: TGTGCCAGCAGTGAAGCTCGACAGAGTGAAGCTTTCTTT. Translation gives CASSEARQSEAFF.

The rearrangement uses TRBV7-2 and TRBJ2-2, with 8 bases lining up with TRBD2. The ends lost 2 bases at V and 3 bases at J; junction bases unmatched: 8. Germline V gene lookup returns CDR1 SGHTA and CDR2 FQGNSA. This CDR3 has 17 residues. CDR3 DNA: TGTGCCAGCAGCTTATTTCTGACTAGCGAGGACACCGGGGAGCTGTTTTTT. Protein: CASSLFLTSEDTGELFF.

V and J are TRBV18 and TRBJ1-5; 7 nucleotides line up with TRBD1. CDR3 size: 16 residues. V trimming: 3 bases; J trimming: 0 bases; junction bases outside the gene matches: 5. Germline V CDR1 and CDR2: KGHSH, LQKENI. CDR3 nucleotide sequence: TGTGCCAGCTCACCCGCGGGACAGTTTAGCAATCAGCCCCAGCATTTT. Protein sequence: CASSPAGQFSNQPQHF.

The gene calls are TRBV28 and TRBJ1-2; D ambiguous. CDR1 MDHEN and CDR2 SYDVKM come from the germline V gene. V was cut by 3 bases and J by 2 bases, with 16 bases left in between. The CDR3 spans 16 residues. Here the CDR3 reads CASSLWGAKKNYGYTF. DNA for the CDR3: TGTGCCAGCAGTTTGTGGGGTGCGAAGAAAAACTATGGCTACACCTTC.

The rearrangement links TRBV7-3 to TRBJ1-1; no firm D call. This CDR3 is built from 13 residues. Trimming shortened V by 3 bases and J by 2 bases, and 7 bases separated the two germline ends. The germline V gene encodes CDR1 SGHTA and CDR2 FQGTGA. CDR3 nucleotide sequence: TGTGCCAGCAGCTTTTCAACTAACACTGAAGCTTTCTTT. Translation: CASSFSTNTEAFF.

This sequence joins TRBV5-6 and TRBJ2-7; no definite D call. From germline, CDR1 is SGHDT and CDR2 YYEEEE. Trimming cost V 1 base and J 5 bases, with 10 bases left between them. The CDR3 is made up of 13 amino acids. As DNA, the CDR3 is TGTGCCAGCAGCTTGATGGGGATCCACGAGCAGTACTTC. This codes for CASSLMGIHEQYF.

The chain joins TRBV18 to TRBJ2-5; D is unclear. Per the germline V gene, CDR1 is KGHSH and CDR2 is LQKENI. V shed 3 bases and J shed 5 bases, with 10 bases lying between them. The CDR3 is made up of 13 amino acids. This CDR3 reads CASSPEQAETQYF. As DNA, the CDR3 is TGTGCCAGCTCACCTGAGCAGGCGGAGACCCAGTACTTC.

The chain is built from TRBV10-3 and TRBJ2-3; 12 positions match TRBD2. With V trimmed by 3 bases and J by 2 bases, 9 bases remained unmatched. The CDR3 runs 18 residues. Germline V gene lookup returns CDR1 ENHRY and CDR2 SYGVKD. The CDR3 bases are TGTGCCATCAGTGATATAATCGGACTAGCGGGACCCACAGATACGCAGTATTTT. Protein: CAISDIIGLAGPTDTQYF.

The chain is built from TRBV19 and TRBJ2-7; D gene uncertain. The germline V and J ends were trimmed by 8 bases and 1 base, with 12 bases remaining between them. This CDR3 has 13 residues. CDR1 is LNHDA, CDR2 SQIVND, per germline (reference sequence). The CDR3 bases are TGTGCCAGTTCCCGGGCCCTTTCCTACGAGCAGTACTTC. This gives the protein CASSRALSYEQYF.

V gene TRBV9 combines with J gene TRBJ1-2; possible D gene TRBD1, 5 bases. The CDR3 consists of 16 residues. V lost 7 bases and J lost 3, with 22 bases in between. CDR1 is SGDLS, CDR2 YYNGEE, per germline. Written as DNA, the CDR3 is TGTGCCAGCGCCGGGGGTACCGCGTTGAACGACTATGGCTACACCTTC. It yields the protein CASAGGTALNDYGYTF.

The chain combines TRBV19 with TRBJ1-5, with D tentatively TRBD1 (5 bases). V gave up 10 bases and J gave up 9 bases, with 19 bases separating them. There are 13 residues in the CDR3. In germline, CDR1 is LNHDA, CDR2 SQIVND (reference sequence). The CDR3 here is CATAGALTRPQHF. CDR3 DNA sequence: TGTGCCACCGCCGGGGCCCTTACACGGCCCCAGCATTTT.

The chain recombines TRBV10-3 with TRBJ2-5, with 10 positions matching TRBD1. CDR3 length: 14 amino acids. Germline-derived CDR1 and CDR2 are ENHRY and SYGVKD. The trim removed 8 bases at V and 4 bases at J, leaving 7 bases unmatched. CDR3 sequence: CAIGPGQGLETQYF. In nucleotides, the CDR3 is TGTGCCATCGGACCGGGACAGGGGTTAGAGACCCAGTACTTC.

This clone has just a few counts. The CDR3 here is CASSIGGTHEQYF. CDR3 nucleotide sequence: TGTGCCAGCTCGATAGGGGGGACCCACGAGCAGTACTTC. The chain couples TRBV28 to TRBJ2-7; D may match TRBD1 or TRBD2 (6 bases each). This CDR3 is 13 amino acids long. V was shortened by 8 bases and J by 5 bases, with 16 bases between the two germline ends. Germline values: CDR1 MDHEN, CDR2 SYDVKM. Full variable domain (outside the CDR3, taken from reference TRBV28 and TRBJ2-7): DVKVTQSSRYLVKRTGEKVFLECVQDMDHENMFWYRQDPGLGLRLIYFSYDVKMKEKGDIPEGYSVSREKKERFSLILESASTNQTSMYLCASSIGGTHEQYFGPGTRLTVT.

This clone was recorded a few times. This chain joins TRBV11-2 and TRBJ1-2; D is possibly TRBD1 (5 bases). Trimming took 5 bases from V and 7 from J, leaving 14 bases between them. Germline CDR1 reads SGHAT; CDR2 reads FQNNGV. The CDR3 has 13 residues. In DNA, the CDR3 is TGTGCCAGCAGCCCGGGACTAAGTGGTGGCTACACCTTC. This codes for CASSPGLSGGYTF.

Only one count was recorded for this clone. V usage is TRBV6-5 and J usage is TRBJ1-4; D is uncertain. Trimming pared 0 bases from V and 1 base from J, leaving 6 bases between. Per the germline V gene, CDR1 is MNHEY and CDR2 is SVGAGI. The CDR3 consists of 15 residues. CDR3 DNA sequence: TGTGCCAGCAGTTACTCAGGGAGAACTAATGAAAAACTGTTTTTT. Amino acids: CASSYSGRTNEKLFF.

The rearrangement links TRBV2 to TRBJ1-1, with no clear D. CDR1 and CDR2 (germline): SNHLY, FYNNEI. With 2 bases removed from V and 4 bases from J, the gap between germline ends came to 17 bases. This CDR3 spans 16 amino acids. The CDR3 DNA reads as TGTGCCAGCAGTGAACAGTCCTCACTTATCCTCACTGAAGCTTTCTTT. Amino acids: CASSEQSSLILTEAFF.

The V call is TRBV19, the J call TRBJ2-7, with TRBD1 as a possible D gene (6 bases). The V gene's germline CDR1 is LNHDA and CDR2 SQIVND (reference sequence). This CDR3 contains 14 residues. V shed 7 bases and J shed 0 bases, with 13 bases lying between them. CDR3 coding DNA: TGTGCCAGTACGCCCACAGGGCGCTCCTACGAGCAGTACTTC. Its protein is CASTPTGRSYEQYF. The whole variable domain, remainder taken from reference TRBV19 and TRBJ2-7, is DGGITQSPKYLFRKEGQNVTLSCEQNLNHDAMYWYRQDPGQGLRLIYYSQIVNDFQKGDIAEGYSVSREKKESFPLTVTSAQKNPTAFYLCASTPTGRSYEQYFGPGTRLTVT.

The V and J genes are TRBV19 and TRBJ2-3; D remains unclear. Germline CDR1 reads LNHDA; CDR2 reads SQIVND (reference sequence). Between the trimmed V and J ends, which lost 3 bases and 0 bases, there was a span of 10 bases. The CDR3 is 15 amino acids. The CDR3 sequence: CASSMGKTSTDTQYF. The CDR3 DNA is TGTGCCAGTAGTATGGGCAAAACTAGCACAGATACGCAGTATTTT.

The chain is built from TRBV19 and TRBJ1-5, with D maybe TRBD1 (6 bases). Germline CDR1 is LNHDA and CDR2 is SQIVND (reference sequence). Trimming pared 0 bases from V and 4 bases from J, leaving 19 bases between. The CDR3 has 18 amino acids. CDR3 coding DNA: TGTGCCAGTAGTATAGAACCGATTAATCGCAGGGGAAATCAGCCCCAGCATTTT. Translated: CASSIEPINRRGNQPQHF.

The chain employs TRBV27 and TRBJ2-7; 7 bases align to TRBD2. The V gene's germline CDR1 is MNHEY and CDR2 SMNVEV (reference sequence). The CDR3 is made up of 13 amino acids. After removal of 8 bases from V and 3 bases from J, the junction contained 7 bases not matched to a gene. The CDR3 DNA reads as TGTGCCAGCGGGAGGGCTACAAACTACGAGCAGTACTTC. Translated: CASGRATNYEQYF.

In regard to this clone: This could be a read error, since a much larger clone is one nucleotide away. The V and J genes are TRBV5-4 and TRBJ2-5; D call uncertain. The germline V gene has CDR1 SGHNT and CDR2 YYREEE (reference sequence). V was trimmed by 5 bases and J by 0 bases, leaving 2 bases between them. This CDR3 has 11 amino acids. CDR3 loop: CASRHQETQYF. The CDR3 DNA reads as TGTGCCAGCAGGCACCAAGAGACCCAGTACTTC.

The sample holds a few counts of this clone. The rearrangement joins TRBV4-1 to TRBJ1-1; D is perhaps TRBD1 (6 bases). V gave up 3 bases and J gave up 7 bases, with 15 bases separating them. Germline CDR1 and CDR2: MGHRA and YSYEKL. CDR3 size: 14 residues. CDR3 in DNA: TGCGCCAGCAGCCAGTACAGGGTGGAGAGTGAAGCTTTCTTT. This gives the protein CASSQYRVESEAFF.

CDR3 bases: TGTGCCAGCAGCTTAACCGGCGGGCCCAAAAACATTCAGTACTTC. This translates into CASSLTGGPKNIQYF. This sequence joins TRBV7-6 and TRBJ2-4; possibly TRBD2 for D (5 bases). The CDR3 is 15 residues long. Trimming removed 2 bases from V and 2 bases from J, with 10 bases in between. The germline V gene encodes CDR1 SGHVS and CDR2 FNYEAQ. The full variable domain, rest sourced from reference TRBV7-6 and TRBJ2-4, is GAGVSQSPRYKVTKRGQDVALRCDPISGHVSLYWYRQALGQGPEFLTYFNYEAQQDKSGLPNDRFSAERPEGSISTLTIQRTEQRDSAMYRCASSLTGGPKNIQYFGAGTRLSVL.

The chain couples TRBV6-5 to TRBJ1-2, with TRBD1 matching 10 bases. Per germline, CDR1 MNHEY and CDR2 SVGAGI. This CDR3 comprises 14 residues. The ends lost 2 bases at V and 7 bases at J; junction bases unmatched: 4. The CDR3 coding sequence is TGTGCCAGCAGTTACAAGGACAGGGGGTTTGGCTACACCTTC. Translation gives CASSYKDRGFGYTF.

V usage is TRBV7-6 and J usage is TRBJ2-1, with 12 bases aligning to TRBD2. The germline CDR1 and CDR2 sequences are SGHVS and FNYEAQ. The J segment lost 6 bases and the V segment lost 4 bases, leaving 13 bases of the junction unmatched. There are 18 residues in the CDR3. The DNA for the CDR3 is TGTGCCAGCAGCTCCAGACTAGCGGGAGTAAGTGGGGGCAATGAGCAGTTCTTC. This encodes CASSSRLAGVSGGNEQFF.

The sample holds one count of this clone. The chain links TRBV7-2 to TRBJ1-5; D perhaps matches TRBD1 (5 bases). This CDR3 region has 15 residues. The ends were cut back, 1 base at V and 2 bases at J, with 9 bases in the middle. CDR1 SGHTA and CDR2 FQGNSA come from the germline V gene. The CDR3 region is CASSLDGRGNQPQHF. CDR3 bases: TGTGCCAGCAGCTTAGACGGCAGGGGCAATCAGCCCCAGCATTTT.

The chain recombines TRBV10-3 with TRBJ1-1; 7 bases are a match to TRBD1. The CDR3 has 15 amino acids. Germline lookup yields CDR1 ENHRY and CDR2 SYGVKD. V was pared by 1 base and J by 5 bases, with 7 bases of the junction left unmatched. The CDR3 DNA is TGTGCCATCAGTGAGTACAGGGGTCTAACTACTGAAGCTTTCTTT. This codes for CAISEYRGLTTEAFF.

This chain connects TRBV6-1 to TRBJ2-2; TRBD2 matches at 7 bases. The V gene's germline CDR1 is MNHNS and CDR2 SASEGT. The CDR3 extends over 16 amino acids. J lost 4 bases, V lost 1 base, and 6 bases had no gene match. The CDR3 region is CASSEGTSRGTGELFF. CDR3 sequence (DNA): TGTGCCAGCAGTGAAGGGACTAGTAGGGGCACCGGGGAGCTGTTTTTT.

CDR3 sequence: CASSLAGATDTQYF. The CDR3 nucleotides are TGTGCCAGCAGCTTGGCGGGAGCTACAGATACGCAGTATTTT. The rearrangement uses TRBV5-4 and TRBJ2-3; possibly TRBD2 for D (6 bases). Germline V gives CDR1 SGHNT, CDR2 YYREEE (reference sequence). The CDR3 consists of 14 residues. Trimming cost V 0 bases and J 3 bases, with 8 bases left between them.

This clone occurred a few times. The chain combines TRBV29-1 with TRBJ2-3, with D possibly TRBD2 on 7 matching bases. Germline V CDR1 and CDR2: SQVTM, ANQGSEA. This CDR3 comprises 16 residues. The V and J ends lost 3 bases and 4 bases respectively, with 20 bases between them. CDR3 protein: CSVDSGGASGSDTQYF. The CDR3, as DNA: TGCAGCGTTGATAGTGGGGGGGCATCTGGTTCAGATACGCAGTATTTT.